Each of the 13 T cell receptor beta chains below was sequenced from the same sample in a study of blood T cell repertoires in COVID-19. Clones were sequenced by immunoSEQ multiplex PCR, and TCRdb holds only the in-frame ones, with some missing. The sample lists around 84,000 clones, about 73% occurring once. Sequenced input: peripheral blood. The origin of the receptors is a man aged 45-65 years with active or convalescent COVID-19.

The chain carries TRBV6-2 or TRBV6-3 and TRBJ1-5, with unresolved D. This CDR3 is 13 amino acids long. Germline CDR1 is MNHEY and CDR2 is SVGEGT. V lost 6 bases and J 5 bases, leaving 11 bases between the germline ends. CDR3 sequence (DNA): TGTGCCAGCAGCTCCGACACCTATCAGCCCCAGCATTTT. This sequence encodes CASSSDTYQPQHF.

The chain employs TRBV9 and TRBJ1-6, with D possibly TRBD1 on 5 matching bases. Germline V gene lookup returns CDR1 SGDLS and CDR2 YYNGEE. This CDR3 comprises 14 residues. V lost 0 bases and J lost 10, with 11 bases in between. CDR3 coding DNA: TGTGCCAGCAGCGTAGGACAGCGTCGATCACCCCTCCACTTT. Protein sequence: CASSVGQRRSPLHF.

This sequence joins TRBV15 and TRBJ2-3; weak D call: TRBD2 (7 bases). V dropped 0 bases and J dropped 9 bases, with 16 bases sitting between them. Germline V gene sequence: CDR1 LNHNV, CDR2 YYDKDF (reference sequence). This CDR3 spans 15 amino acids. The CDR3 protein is CATSRDLGEGGTQYF. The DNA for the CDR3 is TGTGCCACCAGCAGAGATCTCGGTGAGGGGGGGACGCAGTATTTT. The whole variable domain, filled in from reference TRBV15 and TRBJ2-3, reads DAMVIQNPRYQVTQFGKPVTLSCSQTLNHNVMYWYQQKSSQAPKLLFHYYDKDFNNEADTPDNFQSRRPNTSFCFLDIRSPGLGDTAMYLCATSRDLGEGGTQYFGPGTRLTVL.

CDR3 sequence (DNA): TGTGCCAGCAGTGCACTGTTCACTGAAGCTTTCTTT. Translation gives CASSALFTEAFF. V usage is TRBV28 and J usage is TRBJ1-1; D is unclear. CDR3 size: 12 residues. Germline lookup yields CDR1 MDHEN and CDR2 SYDVKM. Trimming cost V 5 bases and J 4 bases, with 8 bases left between them.

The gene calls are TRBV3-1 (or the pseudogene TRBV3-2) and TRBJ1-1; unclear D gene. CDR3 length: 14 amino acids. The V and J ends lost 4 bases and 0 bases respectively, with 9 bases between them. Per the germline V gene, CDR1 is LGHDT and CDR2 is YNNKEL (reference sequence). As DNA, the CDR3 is TGTGCCAGCAGCCCACAGCAGGTGAACACTGAAGCTTTCTTT. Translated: CASSPQQVNTEAFF.

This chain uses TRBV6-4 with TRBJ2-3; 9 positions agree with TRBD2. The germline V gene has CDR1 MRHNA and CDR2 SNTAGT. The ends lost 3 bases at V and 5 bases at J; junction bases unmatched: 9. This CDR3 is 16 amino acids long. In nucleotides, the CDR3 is TGTGCCAGCAGTGAGAGGTCTAGCGGGGATTTAGATACGCAGTATTTT. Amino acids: CASSERSSGDLDTQYF.

The CDR3 bases are TGTGCCAGCAGCTTAAACGGGCGGGGGGCAGGAGATACGCAGTATTTT. Residues: CASSLNGRGAGDTQYF. V and J are TRBV7-3 and TRBJ2-3; 8 bases are a match to TRBD2. J was trimmed by 5 bases and V by 1 base; bases with no gene match: 8. The CDR3 loop spans 16 amino acids. Germline V gives CDR1 SGHTA, CDR2 FQGTGA.

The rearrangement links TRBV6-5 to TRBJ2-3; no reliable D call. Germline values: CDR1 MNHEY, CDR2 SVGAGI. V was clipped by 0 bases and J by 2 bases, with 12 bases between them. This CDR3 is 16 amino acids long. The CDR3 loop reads CASSYSAGSSTDTQYF. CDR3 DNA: TGTGCCAGCAGTTACTCGGCAGGCTCCTCCACAGATACGCAGTATTTT.

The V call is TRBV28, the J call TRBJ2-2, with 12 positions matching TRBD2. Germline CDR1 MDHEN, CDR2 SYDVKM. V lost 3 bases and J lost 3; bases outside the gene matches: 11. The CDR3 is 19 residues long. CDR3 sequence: CASSFTYGLAGPYTGELFF. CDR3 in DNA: TGTGCCAGCAGTTTTACCTACGGACTAGCGGGGCCCTACACCGGGGAGCTGTTTTTT.

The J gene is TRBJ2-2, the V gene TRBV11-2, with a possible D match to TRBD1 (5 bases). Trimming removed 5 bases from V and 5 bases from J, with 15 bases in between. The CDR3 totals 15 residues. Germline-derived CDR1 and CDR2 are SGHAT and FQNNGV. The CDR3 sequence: CASSPLWGRTGELFF. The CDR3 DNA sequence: TGTGCCAGCAGCCCCCTCTGGGGCCGGACCGGGGAGCTGTTTTTT.

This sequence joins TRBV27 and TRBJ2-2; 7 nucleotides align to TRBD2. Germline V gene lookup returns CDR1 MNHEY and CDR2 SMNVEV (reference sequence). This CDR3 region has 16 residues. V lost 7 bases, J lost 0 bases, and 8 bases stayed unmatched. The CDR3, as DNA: TGTGCCAGCACCTCCGGAGCGGGGACGAACACCGGGGAGCTGTTTTTT. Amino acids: CASTSGAGTNTGELFF.

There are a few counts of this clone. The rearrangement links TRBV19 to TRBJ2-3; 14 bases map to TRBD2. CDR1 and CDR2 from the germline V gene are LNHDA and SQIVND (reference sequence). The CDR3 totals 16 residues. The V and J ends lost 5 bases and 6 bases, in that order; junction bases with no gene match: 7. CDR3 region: CASSLVTSGGADTQYF. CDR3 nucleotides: TGTGCCAGTAGTCTCGTGACTAGCGGGGGGGCTGATACGCAGTATTTT.

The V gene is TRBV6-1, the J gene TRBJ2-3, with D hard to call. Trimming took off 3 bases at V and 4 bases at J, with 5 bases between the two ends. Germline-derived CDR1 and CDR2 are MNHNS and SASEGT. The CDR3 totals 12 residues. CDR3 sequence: CASSDIADTQYF. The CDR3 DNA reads TGTGCCAGCAGTGATATCGCAGATACGCAGTATTTT.